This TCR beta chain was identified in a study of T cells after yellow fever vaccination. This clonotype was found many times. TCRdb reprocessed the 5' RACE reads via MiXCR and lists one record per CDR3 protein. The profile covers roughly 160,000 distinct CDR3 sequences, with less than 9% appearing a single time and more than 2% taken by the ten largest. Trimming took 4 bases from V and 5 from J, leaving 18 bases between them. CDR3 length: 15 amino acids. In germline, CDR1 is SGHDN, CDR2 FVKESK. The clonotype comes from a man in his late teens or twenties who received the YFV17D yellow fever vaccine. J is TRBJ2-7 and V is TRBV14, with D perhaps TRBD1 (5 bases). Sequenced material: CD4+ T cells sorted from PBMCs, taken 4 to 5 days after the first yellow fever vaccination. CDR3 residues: CASSLRTNQADEQYF. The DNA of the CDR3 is TGTGCCAGCAGCCTCCGGACAAACCAGGCGGACGAGCAGTACTTC. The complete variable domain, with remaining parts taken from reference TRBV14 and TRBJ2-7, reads EAGVTQFPSHSVIEKGQTVTLRCDPISGHDNLYWYRRVMGKEIKFLLHFVKESKQDESGMPNNRFLAERTGGTYSTLKVQPAELEDSGVYFCASSLRTNQADEQYFGPGTRLTVT.